The 30 T cell receptor beta chains reported below all come from one sample, sequenced in a study of graft-versus-host responses after intestinal transplantation. Measured with immunoSEQ multiplex PCR; TCRdb has only the in-frame clones, and not every one. This sample has about 88,000 clones, with 94% found just once. No antigens are known for them. The sample here was unstimulated CD4+ T cells sorted from spleen or lymph node cells, taken before transplant. All receptors come from a human donor who was the organ donor for an intestinal transplant.

This clone came up once. The V gene is TRBV5-4, the J gene TRBJ2-5; unclear D gene. The germline CDR1 and CDR2 sequences are SGHNT and YYREEE (reference sequence). The CDR3 runs to 15 residues. V dropped 0 bases and J dropped 2 bases, with 11 bases sitting between them. The CDR3 DNA follows: TGTGCCAGCAGCTTGGACGGACGGGCTCAAGAGACCCAGTACTTC. Protein: CASSLDGRAQETQYF.

V is TRBV5-5 and J is TRBJ1-2; no clear D. V was pared by 2 bases and J by 8 bases, with 19 bases between. Germline assignment: CDR1 SGHKS and CDR2 YYEKEE (reference sequence). This CDR3 contains 15 residues. This CDR3 is CASSLGSTGFVGYTF. CDR3 in DNA: TGTGCCAGCAGCTTAGGGTCGACGGGCTTTGTCGGCTACACCTTC. Combining the CDR3 with reference TRBV5-5 and TRBJ1-2 gives the whole variable domain DAGVTQSPTHLIKTRGQQVTLRCSPISGHKSVSWYQQVLGQGPQFIFQYYEKEERGRGNFPDRFSARQFPNYSSELNVNALLLGDSALYLCASSLGSTGFVGYTFGSGTRLTVV.

This chain uses TRBV9 with TRBJ1-1; 10 nucleotides match TRBD1. Germline CDR1 reads SGDLS; CDR2 reads YYNGEE. The CDR3 has 15 amino acids. The V gene end was trimmed by 3 bases and the J gene end by 4 bases; junction bases not matched to a gene: 6. In DNA form, the CDR3 reads TGTGCCAGCAGCGCCCGACAGGGGGCTAGCACTGAAGCTTTCTTT. It codes for CASSARQGASTEAFF.

CDR3 protein: CASSPELNQPQHF. The DNA of the CDR3 is TGCGCCAGCAGCCCAGAACTCAATCAGCCCCAGCATTTT. V gene TRBV5-1 combines with J gene TRBJ1-5; D is unresolved. Trimming removed 4 bases from V and 3 bases from J, with 8 bases in between. Per the germline V gene, CDR1 is SGHRS and CDR2 is YFSETQ. This CDR3 spans 13 amino acids.

This chain connects TRBV15 to TRBJ2-7, with D hard to call. The V end lost 0 bases, the J end lost 4 bases, and 7 bases lay between the germline ends. This CDR3 region has 13 residues. Germline CDR1 is LNHNV and CDR2 is YYDKDF (reference sequence). The CDR3 coding sequence is TGTGCCACCAGCAGAGATACTGGGTACGAGCAGTACTTC. Translating it yields CATSRDTGYEQYF.

The genes are TRBV30 and TRBJ1-2; TRBD1 aligns across 7 bases. This CDR3 is 13 amino acids long. Germline assignment: CDR1 GTSNPN and CDR2 SVGIG (reference sequence). V trimming: 5 bases; J trimming: 2 bases; junction bases outside the gene matches: 5. The CDR3 region has the DNA TGTGCCTGGGCCGGGACAGCGAACTATGGCTACACCTTC. This translates into CAWAGTANYGYTF.

This clone was recorded a few times. The V gene is TRBV10-3, the J gene TRBJ1-4; 9 nucleotides agree with TRBD1. J lost 1 base, V lost 11 bases, and 5 bases had no gene match. The CDR3 spans 14 residues. Germline V lookup: CDR1 ENHRY, CDR2 SYGVKD. The CDR3 nucleotides are TGTGCCGTACGACAGGGGGTAACTAATGAAAAACTGTTTTTT. This translates into CAVRQGVTNEKLFF.

The CDR3 sequence is CASSRQVWNSPLHF. The CDR3 region has the DNA TGTGCCAGCAGTCGACAGGTTTGGAATTCACCCCTCCACTTT. V is TRBV6-1 and J is TRBJ1-6, with D possibly matching TRBD1 (6 bases). V gave up 5 bases and J gave up 7 bases, with 12 bases separating them. The CDR3 spans 14 residues. Germline CDR1 and CDR2: MNHNS and SASEGT.

The chain is built from TRBV15 and TRBJ1-2; D ambiguous. V dropped 1 base and J dropped 2 bases, with 8 bases sitting between them. The CDR3 has 14 residues. Germline loops: CDR1 LNHNV, CDR2 YYDKDF (reference sequence). The CDR3, as DNA: TGTGCCACCAGCAGAGGGACGGCGAACTATGGCTACACCTTC. Translating gives CATSRGTANYGYTF.

This chain uses TRBV25-1 with TRBJ2-7; D is uncertain. Trimming took off 1 base at V and 4 bases at J, with 5 bases between the two ends. The CDR3 length is 12 residues. Germline V lookup: CDR1 MGHDK, CDR2 SYGVNS. The CDR3 loop reads CASSESEYEQYF. In nucleotides, the CDR3 is TGTGCCAGCAGTGAATCCGAATACGAGCAGTACTTC.

This clone was seen a handful of times. The V gene is TRBV19, the J gene TRBJ2-3; D unresolved. The length of the CDR3 is 16 residues. In germline, CDR1 is LNHDA, CDR2 SQIVND (reference sequence). V was cut by 4 bases and J by 2 bases, with 16 bases left in between. The CDR3 region is CASSTRTGYDTDTQYF. In nucleotides, the CDR3 is TGTGCCAGTAGTACTCGGACGGGCTACGACACAGATACGCAGTATTTT.

The CDR3 loop reads CASKNGDMDEQYF. The CDR3 DNA reads TGTGCCAGCAAAAACGGGGACATGGACGAGCAGTACTTC. The V gene is TRBV7-2, the J gene TRBJ2-5; D is possibly TRBD1 (6 bases). The DNA end is more similar to TRBJ2-7, so the J call may be wrong. Germline CDR1 SGHTA, CDR2 FQGNSA. The CDR3 is made up of 13 amino acids.

The rearrangement uses TRBV5-4 and TRBJ2-2, with D unclear. Per the germline V gene, CDR1 is SGHNT and CDR2 is YYREEE (reference sequence). V lost 4 bases, J lost 1 base, and 11 bases lay in between. This CDR3 has 15 amino acids. CDR3 nucleotide sequence: TGTGCCAGCAGCGGCCGGACGGGGAACACCGGGGAGCTGTTTTTT. Translating gives CASSGRTGNTGELFF.

The chain uses TRBV4-1 and TRBJ2-3; D not certain. The CDR3 has 15 amino acids. Per germline, CDR1 MGHRA and CDR2 YSYEKL. Trimming cost V 2 bases and J 0 bases, with 9 bases left between them. CDR3 amino acids: CASSQRRSSTDTQYF. The CDR3, as DNA: TGCGCCAGCAGCCAACGAAGGAGTAGCACAGATACGCAGTATTTT.

The chain carries TRBV6-1 and TRBJ1-3, with D uncertain. Trimming shortened V by 4 bases and J by 7 bases, and 17 bases separated the two germline ends. The CDR3 length is 15 residues. CDR1 is MNHNS, CDR2 SASEGT, per germline. CDR3 nucleotide sequence: TGTGCCAGCAGTGGGCTCGAGCAGTTGGAGAACACCATATATTTT. Translated: CASSGLEQLENTIYF.

The J gene is TRBJ1-1, the V gene TRBV5-1; D unresolved. Germline V lookup: CDR1 SGHRS, CDR2 YFSETQ. There are 14 residues in the CDR3. The ends were cut back, 1 base at V and 4 bases at J, with 11 bases in the middle. This CDR3 is CASSLFTSGTEAFF. CDR3 coding DNA: TGCGCCAGCAGCTTGTTTACGTCGGGCACTGAAGCTTTCTTT.

This clone turned up a few times. The gene calls are TRBV6-6 and TRBJ2-7, with 10 positions matching TRBD1. CDR1 is MNHNY and CDR2 is SVGAGI in the germline V gene (reference sequence). The CDR3 has 15 residues. The J segment lost 7 bases and the V segment lost 8 bases, leaving 14 bases of the junction unmatched. CDR3: CASVREVTGGGEQYF. The CDR3 region has the DNA TGTGCCAGCGTTCGAGAAGTGACAGGGGGCGGAGAGCAGTACTTC.

The chain carries TRBV5-1 and TRBJ1-2; D is possibly TRBD1 (5 bases). The CDR3 runs to 13 residues. The germline gives CDR1 SGHRS, CDR2 YFSETQ. V was shortened by 4 bases and J by 10 bases, with 17 bases between the two germline ends. Here the CDR3 DNA reads TGCGCCAGCAGCATACAAACAGGTGCTGACTACACCTTC. It codes for CASSIQTGADYTF.

This clone occurred once. The chain couples TRBV5-4 to TRBJ2-1; tentative D call: TRBD1 (6 bases). Germline CDR1 reads SGHNT; CDR2 reads YYREEE (reference sequence). Trimming pared 3 bases from V and 0 bases from J, leaving 13 bases between. The CDR3 sequence is 16 residues long. CDR3 protein: CASSWLRGGSYNEQFF. CDR3 in DNA: TGTGCCAGCAGCTGGCTACGAGGGGGCTCCTACAATGAGCAGTTCTTC.

The genes are TRBV5-1 and TRBJ1-4; 9 positions match TRBD1. From germline, CDR1 is SGHRS and CDR2 YFSETQ. CDR3 length equals 17 residues. V was pared by 1 base and J by 1 base, with 5 bases of the junction left unmatched. CDR3 in DNA: TGCGCCAGCAGCTTGCGGACAGGGGCGGTAACTAATGAAAAACTGTTTTTT. Its protein product is CASSLRTGAVTNEKLFF.

The CDR3 loop is CASSKNGQTQPQHF. In DNA form, the CDR3 reads TGTGCCAGCAGTAAAAATGGACAAACTCAGCCCCAGCATTTT. The rearrangement joins TRBV2 to TRBJ1-5; tentative D call: TRBD1 (5 bases). The CDR3 totals 14 residues. V was pared by 5 bases and J by 6 bases, with 14 bases between. Germline loops: CDR1 SNHLY, CDR2 FYNNEI.

The chain joins TRBV9 to TRBJ2-2; 8 bases line up with TRBD1. The CDR3 consists of 14 residues. With V trimmed by 2 bases and J by 6 bases, 3 bases remained unmatched. The V gene's germline CDR1 is SGDLS and CDR2 YYNGEE. For the CDR3, the DNA is TGTGCCAGCAGCGTGCAGGGGGCATCCGGGGAGCTGTTTTTT. It translates to CASSVQGASGELFF.

Only a few counts were recorded for this clone. The chain links TRBV5-1 to TRBJ2-7, with a tentative D call TRBD1 (6 bases). Germline CDR1 reads SGHRS; CDR2 reads YFSETQ. V shed 0 bases and J shed 5 bases, with 15 bases lying between them. The CDR3 runs to 15 residues. The CDR3 coding sequence is TGCGCCAGCAGCTTGGTACTTCCAGGGGTCCACGAGCAGTACTTC. Translated: CASSLVLPGVHEQYF.

The chain joins TRBV5-1 to TRBJ2-3, with unresolved D. The CDR3 consists of 15 residues. V gave up 4 bases and J gave up 0 bases, with 12 bases separating them. The germline V gene has CDR1 SGHRS and CDR2 YFSETQ. The CDR3 bases are TGCGCCAGCAGCATACTCTTTAGGAGCACAGATACGCAGTATTTT. Its translation is CASSILFRSTDTQYF.

The chain combines TRBV5-5 with TRBJ1-5, with D hard to call. The germline V gene has CDR1 SGHKS and CDR2 YYEKEE (reference sequence). V lost 0 bases and J 0 bases, leaving 10 bases between the germline ends. This CDR3 has 16 amino acids. The CDR3 spells CASSLGGVYSNQPQHF. The CDR3 DNA reads TGTGCCAGCAGCTTGGGTGGAGTTTATAGCAATCAGCCCCAGCATTTT.

The genes are TRBV5-1 and TRBJ2-7, with no clear D. The V and J ends lost 0 bases and 3 bases respectively, with 4 bases between them. The CDR3 sequence is 12 residues long. Germline CDR1 and CDR2: SGHRS and YFSETQ. The CDR3 loop reads CASSLDLYEQYF. CDR3 nucleotides: TGCGCCAGCAGCTTGGACCTCTACGAGCAGTACTTC.

This chain links TRBV7-9 with TRBJ2-7; D perhaps matches TRBD1 (5 bases). V shed 4 bases and J shed 7 bases, with 11 bases lying between them. The V gene's germline CDR1 is SEHNR and CDR2 FQNEAQ (reference sequence). This CDR3 contains 12 residues. DNA for the CDR3: TGTGCCAGCAGCTCAGGGTTGAGGGAGCAGTACTTC. As protein: CASSSGLREQYF. Supplemented by reference TRBV7-9 and TRBJ2-7, the full variable domain reads DTGVSQNPRHKITKRGQNVTFRCDPISEHNRLYWYRQTLGQGPEFLTYFQNEAQLEKSRLLSDRFSAERPKGSFSTLEIQRTEQGDSAMYLCASSSGLREQYFGPGTRLTVT.

A word on this clone: At the DNA level, this CDR3 is encoded by other sequences in the same sample as well. V is TRBV6-5 and J is TRBJ1-2, with D possibly being TRBD1 (5 bases). The ends were cut back, 8 bases at V and 6 bases at J, with 7 bases in the middle. The length of the CDR3 is 10 residues. Germline assignment: CDR1 MNHEY and CDR2 SVGAGI. The CDR3 loop reads CASRGDGYTF. The CDR3 nucleotides are TGTGCCAGCCGGGGGGATGGCTACACCTTC.

This chain links TRBV9 with TRBJ1-6, with D possibly being TRBD1 (6 bases). Germline V gene lookup returns CDR1 SGDLS and CDR2 YYNGEE. CDR3 size: 16 residues. V was shortened by 3 bases and J by 9 bases, with 19 bases between the two germline ends. Written as DNA, the CDR3 is TGTGCCAGCAGCGCTTTGCCGGGACAAAATGCTTCACCCCTCCACTTT. Encoded protein: CASSALPGQNASPLHF.

Comment on this clone: Other DNA sequences of this sample code for an identical CDR3. The genes are TRBV6-5 and TRBJ1-1; TRBD1 might be the D (6 bases). This CDR3 contains 13 residues. From germline, CDR1 is MNHEY and CDR2 SVGAGI. V was clipped by 2 bases and J by 4 bases, with 8 bases between them. This chain's CDR3 is CASSYSRGTEAFF. CDR3 sequence (DNA): TGTGCCAGCAGTTACAGCAGGGGCACTGAAGCTTTCTTT.